These T cell receptor beta chains were read from a single sample in a study of blood T cell repertoires in COVID-19. Profiled with immunoSEQ multiplex PCR; TCRdb holds only in-frame clones, not every one. Counted here are 200,000 to 250,000 clones, around 80% occurring once; the ten biggest clones make up approximately 10%. The sequenced sample consisted of peripheral blood. Source of these receptors: a man in his forties or fifties with active or convalescent COVID-19. The CDR3 runs from the conserved cysteine through the conserved F or W. Fields, in order: J gene, D gene, V gene, clone size, CDR3 protein, CDR3 DNA. D genes are given only for firm matches. Clone size is stated in some rows and not others, as once, few, many or a class when expanded.

TRBJ1-1	.	TRBV13	.	CASSLGTGFEAFF	TGTGCCAGCAGCTTAGGGACAGGATTTGAAGCTTTCTTT
TRBJ2-7	TRBD2	TRBV6-2/TRBV6-3	.	CASSYLARLAGDSYEQYF	TGTGCCAGCAGTTACTTAGCTCGACTAGCGGGTGACTCCTACGAGCAGTACTTC
TRBJ2-5	.	TRBV7-9	.	CASSRGSGETQYF	TGTGCCAGCAGCCGTGGGTCGGGAGAGACCCAGTACTTC
TRBJ2-7	TRBD1	TRBV4-3	.	CASSHGQGREQYF	TGCGCCAGCAGCCATGGACAGGGGCGCGAGCAGTACTTC
TRBJ1-6	.	TRBV28	once	CASPFGLVEEPLHF	TGTGCCAGCCCGTTCGGGCTAGTGGAGGAACCCCTCCACTTT
TRBJ2-1	.	TRBV29-1	.	CSAEELERYNEQFF	TGCAGCGCCGAAGAACTCGAGAGGTACAATGAGCAGTTCTTC
TRBJ1-3	.	TRBV7-9	.	CASSIYSNPGTGNTIYF	TGTGCCAGCAGTATCTACAGTAACCCAGGGACTGGAAACACCATATATTTT
TRBJ2-2	TRBD2	TRBV6-1	.	CASSEIEGGLAGVEGGELFF	TGTGCCAGCAGTGAAATAGAGGGGGGACTAGCGGGAGTTGAGGGCGGGGAGCTGTTTTTT
TRBJ2-1	TRBD2	TRBV5-1	few	CASSLVGLAHNNEQFF	TGCGCCAGCAGCTTGGTGGGACTAGCGCATAACAATGAGCAGTTCTTC
TRBJ1-4	TRBD1	TRBV7-9	.	CASSTPVGQGATNEKLFF	TGTGCCAGCAGTACGCCCGTGGGACAGGGCGCAACTAATGAAAAACTGTTTTTT
TRBJ1-2	.	TRBV6-5	.	CASRPGHFYGYTF	TGTGCCAGCAGACCCGGACACTTCTATGGCTACACCTTC
TRBJ1-2	TRBD1	TRBV18	.	CASSPSGRTGVNYGYTF	TGTGCCAGCTCACCAAGTGGTCGGACAGGGGTTAACTATGGCTACACCTTC
TRBJ2-1	.	TRBV6-6	.	CASSYEVDHNEQFF	TGTGCCAGCAGTTACGAGGTAGACCACAATGAGCAGTTCTTC
TRBJ2-2	.	TRBV11-2	.	CASSLVENTGELFF	TGTGCCAGCAGCTTAGTAGAGAACACCGGGGAGCTGTTTTTT
TRBJ2-2	TRBD1	TRBV15	.	CATSGDRTNTGELFF	TGTGCCACCAGCGGGGACAGGACGAACACCGGGGAGCTGTTTTTT
TRBJ2-6	.	TRBV15	.	CATSRVGAGANVLTF	TGTGCCACCAGCAGAGTAGGGGCCGGGGCCAACGTCCTGACTTTC
TRBJ1-3	TRBD1	TRBV4-2	.	CASSPTRTGSGNTIYF	TGTGCCAGCAGCCCGACCCGGACAGGATCTGGAAACACCATATATTTT
TRBJ2-7	TRBD2	TRBV20-1	.	CSASGRAGGKDEQYF	TGCAGTGCTAGTGGGCGGGCGGGAGGGAAAGACGAGCAGTACTTC
TRBJ2-3	TRBD2	TRBV13	.	CASSSWTSGGTDTQYF	TGTGCCAGCAGCTCTTGGACTAGCGGGGGCACAGATACGCAGTATTTT
TRBJ1-5	.	TRBV19	.	CASSIRGGQPQHF	TGTGCCAGTAGTATCAGGGGCGGGCAGCCCCAGCATTTT
TRBJ2-3	.	TRBV19	.	CASNPTASSTDTQYF	TGTGCCAGTAACCCGACAGCCTCTAGCACAGATACGCAGTATTTT
TRBJ1-2	.	TRBV6-5	.	CASSSQGWEYGYTF	TGTGCCAGCAGTTCCCAGGGATGGGAATATGGCTACACCTTC
TRBJ1-2	.	TRBV6-5	.	CASSGGGYGYTF	TGTGCCAGCTCCGGGGGAGGGTATGGCTACACCTTC
TRBJ2-7	TRBD2	TRBV7-2	once	CASSLVSGVYEQYF	TGTGCCAGCAGCTTAGTAAGCGGGGTCTACGAGCAGTACTTC
TRBJ2-1	TRBD2	TRBV5-1	.	CASRDQGGNYNEQFF	TGCGCCAGCAGAGATCAGGGAGGGAATTACAATGAGCAGTTCTTC
TRBJ1-5	TRBD1	TRBV5-5	.	CASSAGQLLSNQPQHF	TGTGCCAGCAGCGCGGGACAGTTACTTAGCAATCAGCCCCAGCATTTT
TRBJ1-3	.	TRBV4-3	.	CASSQLGDSSGNTIYF	TGCGCCAGCAGCCAACTAGGAGACAGCTCTGGAAACACCATATATTTT
TRBJ2-3	TRBD2	TRBV28	.	CASSLRGRADFTQYF	TGTGCCAGCAGTTTACGCGGGAGGGCCGATTTTACGCAGTATTTT
TRBJ2-1	TRBD2	TRBV27	few	CASSERGWGDEQFF	TGTGCCAGCAGTGAGCGGGGATGGGGCGATGAGCAGTTCTTC
TRBJ2-1	TRBD2	TRBV28	.	CASGWGGRHRGYNEQFF	TGTGCCAGCGGTTGGGGCGGGAGACACCGGGGATACAATGAGCAGTTCTTC
TRBJ2-5	TRBD2	TRBV19	.	CASSTTSGGLLKETQYF	TGTGCCAGTAGTACCACTAGCGGGGGGCTCTTGAAGGAGACCCAGTACTTC
TRBJ2-1	.	TRBV11-2	.	CASSLEWDNINEQFF	TGTGCCAGCAGCTTAGAGTGGGACAACATCAATGAGCAGTTCTTC
TRBJ1-2	.	TRBV19	.	CASSTQDTAYYGYTF	TGTGCCAGTAGTACCCAGGACACCGCTTACTATGGCTACACCTTC
TRBJ1-1	TRBD1	TRBV9	many	CASSVGRTGDPEAFF	TGTGCCAGCAGCGTAGGACGGACAGGAGATCCCGAAGCTTTCTTT
TRBJ1-1	.	TRBV6-6	.	CASSHREGNTEAFF	TGTGCCAGCAGTCACAGGGAGGGGAACACTGAAGCTTTCTTT
TRBJ2-1	.	TRBV11-2	once	CASSLERADNEQFF	TGTGCCAGCAGCTTAGAGCGAGCGGACAATGAGCAGTTCTTC
TRBJ2-5	TRBD1	TRBV28	.	CASRAYRGQETQYF	TGTGCCAGCAGAGCTTACAGGGGGCAAGAGACCCAGTACTTC
TRBJ1-3	.	TRBV29-1	.	CSVEGPNSGTIYF	TGCAGCGTTGAAGGCCCAAACTCCGGCACCATATATTTT
TRBJ1-2	.	TRBV28	.	CASSLPDSPGGYTF	TGTGCCAGCAGCCTACCGGACTCCCCGGGGGGCTACACCTTC
TRBJ1-1	TRBD1	TRBV5-5	many	CASSPGQGAVNTEAFF	TGTGCCAGCAGCCCGGGACAGGGGGCAGTGAACACTGAAGCTTTCTTT
TRBJ2-3	TRBD2	TRBV29-1	.	CSVERSGVLAGSTDTQYF	TGCAGCGTTGAACGGTCAGGGGTGCTAGCGGGAAGCACAGATACGCAGTATTTT
TRBJ2-2	TRBD2	TRBV5-6	.	CASSLGSGRGNTGELFF	TGTGCCAGCAGCTTGGGAAGCGGGAGGGGTAACACCGGGGAGCTGTTTTTT
TRBJ1-6	TRBD1	TRBV19	.	CASSRRDSQSSYNSPLHF	TGTGCCAGTAGTAGAAGGGACAGCCAGAGCTCCTATAATTCACCCCTCCACTTT
TRBJ1-1	.	TRBV5-1	.	CASSVTGMGTEAFF	TGCGCCAGCAGTGTAACAGGGATGGGGACTGAAGCTTTCTTT
TRBJ2-5	TRBD2	TRBV5-1	.	CASSLIAGEETQYF	TGCGCCAGCAGCTTGATAGCGGGCGAGGAGACCCAGTACTTC
TRBJ2-2	TRBD1	TRBV18	.	CASSPLSLQGAGELFF	TGTGCCAGCTCACCATTGTCGCTACAGGGGGCCGGGGAGCTGTTTTTT